Listed below are T cell receptor beta chains from one sample, sequenced in a study of vaccination effects on CD4 cells after COVID-19. Sequencing was performed with immunoSEQ multiplex PCR; in TCRdb, only in-frame clones are kept and a portion is missing. The profile shows 20,000 to 25,000 clones, approximately 79% of them singletons. No antigens are known for them. Sequenced here: CD4+ T cells from PBMCs cultured with HCoV-NL63 spike peptides, sampled before COVID-19 vaccination. Receptors originate from a human donor who received a COVID-19 vaccine. Both conserved end residues are part of each CDR3. D genes are given only for firm matches.

CDR3aa | len | j_gene | v_gene | d_gene
CASSTRTGSGYTF | 13 | TRBJ1-2 | TRBV5-1 | TRBD1
CASSASAGGTDTQYF | 15 | TRBJ2-3 | TRBV6-4 | TRBD2
CASRAGQGTYGYTF | 14 | TRBJ1-2 | TRBV10-2 | NA
CASGSQEYEQYF | 12 | TRBJ2-7 | TRBV12-5 | NA
CASSYHTVSYEQYF | 14 | TRBJ2-7 | TRBV6-2/TRBV6-3 | NA
CASSEGQGFEKLFF | 14 | TRBJ1-4 | TRBV6-1 | TRBD1
CASSQEDEKLFF | 12 | TRBJ1-4 | TRBV4-1 | NA
CASSRRGLGEKLFF | 14 | TRBJ1-4 | TRBV2 | NA
CASSPMPGQGYRYTF | 15 | TRBJ1-2 | TRBV18 | TRBD1
CASSPGGSGTEAFF | 14 | TRBJ1-1 | TRBV5-1 | NA
CASSLAGYRNTEAFF | 15 | TRBJ1-1 | TRBV7-9 | NA
CASSDLTSDSYEQYF | 15 | TRBJ2-7 | TRBV6-1 | TRBD2
CASSGTGDTEAFF | 13 | TRBJ1-1 | TRBV5-1 | TRBD1
CASSYLSGYDEQFF | 14 | TRBJ2-1 | TRBV19 | NA
CASSTRDTRVTGELFF | 16 | TRBJ2-2 | TRBV19 | NA
CASSLGGDGDYGYTF | 15 | TRBJ1-2 | TRBV28 | NA
CASSPQGPNTEAFF | 14 | TRBJ1-1 | TRBV18 | NA
CASSEYVGLNTEAFF | 15 | TRBJ1-1 | TRBV10-1 | NA
CASRRGGSYNEQFF | 14 | TRBJ2-1 | TRBV6-4 | TRBD2
CASSVGTSGGAGEETQYF | 18 | TRBJ2-5 | TRBV9 | TRBD2
CASSGGTGYQPQHF | 14 | TRBJ1-5 | TRBV7-2 | NA
CASSQGYGVNNEQFF | 15 | TRBJ2-1 | TRBV4-2 | NA
CASSQEEKQQYF | 12 | TRBJ2-7 | TRBV3-1/TRBV3-2 | NA
CATSDFPGANEQFF | 14 | TRBJ2-1 | TRBV24-1 | NA
CSVIVGRGFGEQFF | 14 | TRBJ2-1 | TRBV29-1 | NA
CASSIRRGHQETQYF | 15 | TRBJ2-5 | TRBV19 | TRBD1
CASSLPVEETQYF | 13 | TRBJ2-5 | TRBV5-6 | NA
CASSLQTTQETQYF | 14 | TRBJ2-5 | TRBV5-1 | NA
CASSPGTGYGYTF | 13 | TRBJ1-2 | TRBV6-6 | TRBD1
CATAGTGVSGANVLTF | 16 | TRBJ2-6 | TRBV27 | TRBD1
CASRARQGGNEKLFF | 15 | TRBJ1-4 | TRBV7-9 | TRBD1
CATSRETGGGNQPQHF | 16 | TRBJ1-5 | TRBV15 | TRBD1
CASSLIFRGHEETQYF | 16 | TRBJ2-5 | TRBV5-6 | NA
CASSFTSGGAGEQFF | 15 | TRBJ2-1 | TRBV3-1/TRBV3-2 | TRBD2
CSVQEGSTDTQYF | 13 | TRBJ2-3 | TRBV29-1 | NA
CASSQGQGSNSPLHF | 15 | TRBJ1-6 | TRBV4-1 | NA
CASSPGLAGTYEQYF | 15 | TRBJ2-7 | TRBV5-4 | TRBD2
CASSYGADTEAFF | 13 | TRBJ1-1 | TRBV6-2/TRBV6-3 | NA
CASSPSGLAGGNEQFF | 16 | TRBJ2-1 | TRBV18 | TRBD2
CASSVVGQTFTDTQYF | 16 | TRBJ2-3 | TRBV9 | TRBD1
CASSLEVGNYNEKLFF | 16 | TRBJ1-4 | TRBV5-1 | NA
CASRETGTGGTDTQYF | 16 | TRBJ2-3 | TRBV6-1 | TRBD1
CASSPGQGTDTQYF | 14 | TRBJ2-3 | TRBV5-1 | TRBD1
CAISGGGATDTQYF | 14 | TRBJ2-3 | TRBV10-3 | NA
CASSLGAGGRDEQFF | 15 | TRBJ2-1 | TRBV7-7 | TRBD2
CASSLQSITTGLNSPLHF | 18 | TRBJ1-6 | TRBV5-4 | NA
CASSPREVLELFF | 13 | TRBJ1-4 | TRBV18 | NA
CASSLTRQGGNTEAFF | 16 | TRBJ1-1 | TRBV7-9 | TRBD1
CAWSKRLRETQYF | 13 | TRBJ2-5 | TRBV30 | NA
CASSQDRVRQGALTVGYTF | 19 | TRBJ1-2 | TRBV3-1/TRBV3-2 | TRBD1
CASSPDRDSNEKLFF | 15 | TRBJ1-4 | TRBV7-2 | TRBD1
CASGQESNQPQHF | 13 | TRBJ1-5 | TRBV5-8 | TRBD1
CASGTGPVATNEKLFF | 16 | TRBJ1-4 | TRBV18 | NA